The T cell receptor beta chain under discussion was sequenced for a study of T cell repertoires in cytomegalovirus infection. Study-level information: Based on public TCR beta signatures, there were indications of CMV infection and of a matching HLA type.

TCRdb recomputed calls from the reads with MiXCR, one row per CDR3 protein. The sample records around 740,000 distinct CDR3 sequences, roughly 36% being singletons. V was trimmed by 4 bases and J by 7 bases, leaving 14 bases between them. Germline CDR1 and CDR2: SNHLY and FYNNEI. The CDR3 consists of 14 residues. This clonotype was seen many times. This clonotype originated in a human donor in good health (CMV status not recorded). Some clones in this sample may be carry-over from other donors' samples. The chain is built from TRBV2 and TRBJ1-5; D is perhaps TRBD1 (6 bases). Sequencing input: PBMCs. CDR3 sequence (DNA): TGTGCCAGCAGTGGTGAGCTGCAGGGGCAGCCCCAGCATTTT. Its protein is CASSGELQGQPQHF.